The clone carrying this T cell receptor beta chain was observed a handful of times. Antigen: not known. The sample is drawn from a study of blood T cells in healthy people across ages. Overall study findings and caveats: No conclusive comparison of naive versus antigen-experienced cells was possible with unsorted PBMCs.

The V end lost 0 bases, the J end lost 0 bases, and 8 bases lay between the germline ends. CDR1 and CDR2 (germline): LGHNA, YSLEER. CDR3 length: 15 residues. It was with a sample-barcoded 5' primer and a J-beta primer mix that a second PCR of roughly 7 to 11 cycles was run. One entry per CDR3 protein results from TCRdb running MiXCR on the 5' RACE reads. In the table there are 1.8 million or so distinct CDR3 sequences, around 42% of which are singletons. Each individual donor underwent a draw of roughly 10 milliliters of peripheral blood. PBMCs, at least 7 million per sample, were isolated. Sequencing was performed on blood. The sequence came from a human donor in good health. This sequence joins TRBV4-3 and TRBJ1-2; no reliable D call. DNA for the CDR3: TGCGCCAGCAGCCAAGACACGGCCGCTAACTATGGCTACACCTTC. Translated, it gives CASSQDTAANYGYTF.